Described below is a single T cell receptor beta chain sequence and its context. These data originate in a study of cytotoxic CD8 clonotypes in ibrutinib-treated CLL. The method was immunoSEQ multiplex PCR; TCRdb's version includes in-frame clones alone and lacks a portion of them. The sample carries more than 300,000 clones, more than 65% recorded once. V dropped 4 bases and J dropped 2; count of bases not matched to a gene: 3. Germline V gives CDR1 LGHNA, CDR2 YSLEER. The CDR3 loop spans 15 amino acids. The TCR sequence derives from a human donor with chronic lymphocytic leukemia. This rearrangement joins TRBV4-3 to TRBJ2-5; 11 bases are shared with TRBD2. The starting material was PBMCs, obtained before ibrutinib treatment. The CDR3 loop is CASSRGTSGQETQYF. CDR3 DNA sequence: TGCGCCAGCAGCCGCGGGACTAGCGGACAAGAGACCCAGTACTTC.